The sequence of this TCR beta chain was determined in a study of CD8 T cells in ankylosing spondylitis (dated 2017 in TCRdb). At the level of the whole study: To find TCR variants linked to disease, the study profiled T cell receptor beta repertoires in ankylosing spondylitis patients and healthy donors. Samples of peripheral blood were taken, and for ankylosing spondylitis patients, synovial fluid was collected as well. The whole study cohort included over 85 healthy donors and some 27 ankylosing spondylitis patients. What the work shows at the level of the full study, not this receptor alone: In peripheral blood, the disease-linked clones were found at relatively low frequencies and had a CD8+ phenotype. Blood from ankylosing spondylitis patients appeared to be characterized by a TCR beta motif made up of several highly homologous amino acid variants. Some TCR beta motif variants had previously been reported in synovial fluid and blood of reactive arthritis patients, which suggested common disease-initiation mechanisms. Significant enrichment of the disease-linked clones was reported in matched synovial fluid samples from ankylosing spondylitis patients.

The cysteine opens and the phenylalanine closes a CDR3 of 17 amino acids. This entry keeps only the CDR3 DNA: 51 bases, framed from base 1. Trimming at the junction amounts to 7 bases on V and 0 bases on J, and the germline ends lie 19 bases apart. The germline V gene yields SGHVS for CDR1 and FQNEAQ for CDR2. Ten or more counts support this clonotype. Its binding antigen is unknown. Base qualities were left out, and no much larger clone turns up one base away. For sequencing, an Illumina HiSeq 2500 was employed. Quantitative 5'-RACE with molecular barcodes was used to prepare TCR beta libraries. The source study handled its data this way. To identify disease-linked TCR variants, a new computational method was used, one built on a probabilistic model of VDJ rearrangement. TCRdb redid the processing of the public reads, applying fastp at Q25 and MiXCR, and retained in-frame beta chains. Each entry merges the rows of one CDR3 protein and shows their most common DNA and genes. In this record, the V and J calls reflect TCRdb's handling and not the investigators' own analysis. The sample table contains 200,000 or so distinct CDR3 sequences; only one count was recorded for approximately 18% of them. The ten largest clones take up 4.3% of the sample.

The sequence joins TRBV7-8 to TRBJ2-1, with the D segment possibly TRBD1 or TRBD2, each aligning over 6 bases. Sequencing used blood, either unsorted or a sorted T cell fraction (not recorded which). The receptor was derived from a male donor between 5 and 35 years old with ankylosing spondylitis or in good health (not recorded which). Donor details come from another sample of the same person, matched by shared clones. The CDR3 protein sequence reads: CASIGGRVGASYNEQFF. Here is the DNA: TGTGCCAGCATAGGGGGGCGGGTGGGAGCCTCCTACAATGAGCAGTTCTTC.